This T cell receptor beta chain comes out of a study of blood T cell repertoires in COVID-19. Across the study: Some COVID-19 samples were acute and others convalescent; all came from the United States, Italy and Spain. T cells, B-cell-depleted T cells, or PBMCs provided the cDNA or gDNA that served as material.

The CDR3 runs 12 residues. CDR1 is WSHSY and CDR2 is SAAADI in the germline V gene. The V end lost 4 bases, the J end lost 4 bases, and 7 bases lay between the germline ends. Study processing details: It was from reference gene primer amplification that nucleated cell counts were estimated. Clones were read by immunoSEQ multiplex PCR, and TCRdb kept only the in-frame ones, dropping some. V and J calls and clone size follow that table, whereas D and trimming were derived from the DNA. The table includes 270,000 or so clones, approximately 83% detected once. In terms of age and location, participants ranged from roughly 18 to 90 years and lived in about 25 US areas.

V and J are TRBV10-2 and TRBJ2-5; D remains ambiguous. The sample taken for sequencing was PBMCs or T cells enriched from blood (not recorded which). The clonotype comes from a man aged 45-65 years who had recovered from COVID-19. The chain's CDR3 is CASSATGETQYF. For the CDR3, the DNA is TGCGCCAGCAGTGCGACGGGAGAGACCCAGTACTTC.